This T cell receptor (beta chain) was recovered during a study of blood T cells in healthy people across ages. It was with a sample-barcoded 5' primer and a J-beta primer mix that a second PCR of about 7 to 12 cycles was run. One entry per CDR3 protein results from TCRdb running MiXCR on the 5' RACE reads. The profile covers about 1,500,000 distinct CDR3 sequences, with 28% appearing a single time and 6.5% to 8.5% taken by the ten largest. About this clonotype: A much more abundant neighbour one base away suggests this may be a read error.

This CDR3 is built from 15 residues. Trimming cost V 7 bases and J 7 bases; bases outside gene matches: 10. Germline CDR1 is SGHVT and CDR2 is SQSDAQ. The specimen was blood. This clonotype originated in a woman aged 25 to 39 in good health. V and J are TRBV7-4 and TRBJ2-1, with 10 bases aligning to TRBD2. CDR3 in DNA: TGTGCCAGCAACGTACAGCGGGGGGGGTGTAATGAGCAGTTCTTC. Residues: CASNVQRGGCNEQFF.